The clone carrying this T cell receptor beta chain showed up many times. The source of the sample is a study of early T cells in non-severe SARS-CoV-2 infection. TCRdb independently ran MiXCR on the 5' RACE reads; one entry per CDR3 protein. Of around 27,000 distinct CDR3 sequences listed, about 5.7% are singletons. Germline values: CDR1 SGHRS, CDR2 YFSETQ. The CDR3 runs 16 residues. V shed 2 bases, J shed 0 bases, and the junction held 4 bases outside the gene matches. The source of this sequence is an adult who was a healthcare worker with PCR-confirmed SARS-CoV-2 infection or an uninfected control (not recorded which). The sample was whole blood. The chain employs TRBV5-1 and TRBJ2-1; 8 nucleotides agree with TRBD2. The CDR3 nucleotides read TGCGCCAGCAGCTTTAGCGGGGCTAGCTCCTACAATGAGCAGTTCTTC. This gives the protein CASSFSGASSYNEQFF.